Below are 9 T cell receptor beta chains sequenced from a single sample in a study of blood T cell repertoires in COVID-19. The assay was immunoSEQ multiplex PCR, and TCRdb's table has in-frame clones only and misses some. The data show 250,000 to 300,000 clones, 85% to 90% seen once. What was sequenced was PBMCs or T cells enriched from blood (not recorded which). The receptors shown here come from a woman aged 55-70 years in a cohort exposed to, infected with or recovered from COVID-19 (not recorded which).

The V call is TRBV24-1, the J call TRBJ2-1; D is perhaps TRBD1 (5 bases). The V and J ends lost 4 bases and 2 bases respectively, with 5 bases between them. In germline, CDR1 is KGHDR, CDR2 SFDVKD. The length of the CDR3 is 13 residues. The CDR3 sequence is CATSDRAYNEQFF. CDR3 nucleotides: TGTGCCACCAGTGACAGGGCCTACAATGAGCAGTTCTTC.

The chain links TRBV3-1 (or the pseudogene TRBV3-2) to TRBJ1-4, with no clear D. Trimming took 1 base from V and 7 from J, leaving 13 bases between them. Germline V gene lookup returns CDR1 LGHDT and CDR2 YNNKEL (reference sequence). The CDR3 is 15 residues long. CDR3 in DNA: TGTGCCAGCAGCCAAGTAACACGCACCCGTGAAAAACTGTTTTTT. This codes for CASSQVTRTREKLFF.

This chain connects TRBV10-3 to TRBJ1-4, with no clear D. The V end lost 5 bases, the J end lost 8 bases, and 12 bases lay between the germline ends. This CDR3 has 13 residues. Germline V gene lookup returns CDR1 ENHRY and CDR2 SYGVKD. The CDR3 sequence is CAISNPGGEKLFF. The DNA for the CDR3 is TGTGCCATCAGTAACCCCGGAGGGGAAAAACTGTTTTTT.

The genes are TRBV2 and TRBJ1-3, with D maybe TRBD1 (6 bases). Trimming removed 5 bases from V and 4 bases from J, with 12 bases in between. The CDR3 consists of 14 residues. From germline, CDR1 is SNHLY and CDR2 FYNNEI. The DNA for the CDR3 is TGTGCCAGCAGTTCCACAGGGTCAGGAAACACCATATATTTT. Its translation: CASSSTGSGNTIYF. Full variable domain (rest looked up from reference TRBV2 and TRBJ1-3): EPEVTQTPSHQVTQMGQEVILRCVPISNHLYFYWYRQILGQKVEFLVSFYNNEISEKSEIFDDQFSVERPDGSNFTLKIRSTKLEDSAMYFCASSSTGSGNTIYFGEGSWLTVV.

V is TRBV6-6 and J is TRBJ2-7; tentative D call: TRBD2 (7 bases). The germline V and J ends were trimmed by 0 bases and 4 bases, with 16 bases remaining between them. Germline CDR1 reads MNHNY; CDR2 reads SVGAGI (reference sequence). CDR3 length: 16 residues. CDR3 protein: CASSYSRAGEGYEQYF. The CDR3 nucleotides are TGTGCCAGCAGTTACTCTCGGGCAGGGGAGGGATACGAGCAGTACTTC.

V is TRBV9 and J is TRBJ2-3; D not certain. This CDR3 has 13 amino acids. Germline-derived CDR1 and CDR2 are SGDLS and YYNGEE. Trimming shortened V by 0 bases and J by 4 bases, and 6 bases separated the two germline ends. CDR3 loop: CASSVVTADTQYF. CDR3 nucleotide sequence: TGTGCCAGCAGCGTAGTCACGGCAGATACGCAGTATTTT.

The chain has TRBV6-2 or TRBV6-3 and TRBJ2-3; TRBD2 might be the D (5 bases). The CDR3 is made up of 18 amino acids. Germline V gene data show CDR1 as MNHEY and CDR2 as SVGEGT. V shed 5 bases and J shed 0 bases, with 21 bases lying between them. CDR3 protein: CASSHILGSGASTDTQYF. CDR3 bases: TGTGCCAGCAGTCATATATTAGGAAGCGGCGCTAGCACAGATACGCAGTATTTT.

The genes are TRBV27 and TRBJ1-6; no firm D call. Trimming took 4 bases from V and 0 from J, leaving 7 bases between them. Germline assignment: CDR1 MNHEY and CDR2 SMNVEV (reference sequence). CDR3 size: 15 residues. This CDR3 reads CASSSSSSYNSPLHF. The CDR3 region has the DNA TGTGCCAGCAGTTCCTCCAGCTCCTATAATTCACCCCTCCACTTT.

This rearrangement joins TRBV27 to TRBJ1-2, with 9 bases aligning to TRBD1. CDR3 length: 15 amino acids. Germline assignment: CDR1 MNHEY and CDR2 SMNVEV (reference sequence). Trimming cost V 6 bases and J 4 bases; bases outside gene matches: 9. The CDR3 bases are TGTGCCAGCAGCTCCCCCAGACAGGGGGTCTATGGCTACACCTTC. Protein sequence: CASSSPRQGVYGYTF.